The text below deals with one T cell receptor (beta chain). Antigen specificity is unknown. Primers: 60 Vbeta forward and 13 Jbeta reverse. Profiling relied on immunoSEQ multiplex PCR, and the TCRdb table lists in-frame clones only, not all of them. Of 95,000 to 110,000 clones in the sample, 81% were seen once. This specimen belongs to a study of cytomegalovirus exposure and HLA in healthy donors. The study, taken as a whole, reports: Earlier analysis looked at TCR beta V segments, and most were productive about 90% or about 30% of the time.

The CDR3 covers 13 residues. The V gene's germline CDR1 is MNHEY and CDR2 SVGAGI. V was cut by 3 bases and J by 8 bases, with 13 bases left in between. This TCR came from a man aged 30 to 39 in good health and CMV-seronegative. V usage is TRBV6-5 and J usage is TRBJ1-2, with a weak D call TRBD1 (5 bases). Sequences were obtained from PBMCs. The DNA of the CDR3 is TGTGCCAGCAGTTATCCCCAGGGTGGAGGCTACACCTTC. Its protein product is CASSYPQGGGYTF.